This T cell receptor beta chain was retrieved from a study of blood T cell repertoires in COVID-19. Looking at the study overall: T cells, B-cell-depleted T cells, or PBMCs provided the cDNA or gDNA that served as material.

Method: immunoSEQ multiplex PCR; TCRdb's copy keeps in-frame clones and lacks some. Of 150,000 or so clones listed, about 80% are singletons. The V gene's germline CDR1 is SGDLS and CDR2 YYNGEE. CDR3 length: 13 amino acids. The V and J ends lost 4 bases and 5 bases respectively, with 12 bases between them. The source material was peripheral blood. The clonotype originates from a woman of 80 years or more with acute or convalescent COVID-19. V is TRBV9 and J is TRBJ1-1; D is unclear. The CDR3 reads CASSYSGGTEAFF. CDR3 nucleotide sequence: TGTGCCAGCAGCTACTCGGGAGGGACTGAAGCTTTCTTT.